The rows below give T cell receptor beta chains drawn from one sample of a study of blood T cell repertoires in COVID-19. Assay: immunoSEQ multiplex PCR; the TCRdb copy retains only in-frame clones and omits some. Here the sample spans a few hundred thousand clones, approximately 85% being singletons. The sequencing input was PBMCs or T cells enriched from blood (not recorded which). The receptors come from a woman in her twenties or thirties who had recovered from COVID-19. Both conserved end residues are part of each CDR3. Each record gives: V gene, D gene, J gene, clone size, CDR3 DNA, CDR3 protein. The D gene is left open where the match is weak. Where a row states a size, it is once, few, many or the class of an expanded clone; other rows omit it.

TRBV5-5	TRBD1	TRBJ1-5	-	TGTGCCAGCAGCGACAGGGACAGGGGGAACAATCAGCCCCAGCATTTT	CASSDRDRGNNQPQHF
TRBV7-6	TRBD1	TRBJ2-1	-	TGTGCCAGCAGCCCGGACAGGGGGCGGGACAATGAGCAGTTCTTC	CASSPDRGRDNEQFF
TRBV28	TRBD1	TRBJ1-1	-	TGTGCCAGCAACGGGGTCCCCGGGACAGGCATGAACACTGAAGCTTTCTTT	CASNGVPGTGMNTEAFF
TRBV27	TRBD1	TRBJ1-2	once	TGTGCCAGCAGTCCCGACCCGACAGGGATGCGTGGCTACACCTTC	CASSPDPTGMRGYTF
TRBV7-3	TRBD2	TRBJ2-1	-	TGTGCCAGCAGCTTAAGACTAGCGGGAGGTCGGAATGAGCAGTTCTTC	CASSLRLAGGRNEQFF
TRBV3-1/TRBV3-2	-	TRBJ2-7	-	TGTGCCAGCAGCCAAGATCCCATGCGGGGCGCGTCCTACGAGCAGTACTTC	CASSQDPMRGASYEQYF
TRBV27	-	TRBJ1-5	-	TGTGCCAGCAGTTTGAGGGGGAGGGAATCTGGGCCCCAGCATTTT	CASSLRGRESGPQHF
TRBV18	-	TRBJ2-7	-	TGTGCCAGCTCACCACCCAGGAATGGGCGGGCCGACTCCTACGAGCAGTACTTC	CASSPPRNGRADSYEQYF
TRBV5-8	-	TRBJ1-5	few	TGTGCCAGCAGCTGGGCCTCCGGGACAAAAGCATCCAGCAATCAGCCCCAGCATTTT	CASSWASGTKASSNQPQHF
TRBV2	TRBD1	TRBJ1-5	-	TGTGCCAGCAGGGCCTTAGGGGACAGGGGGCTAATACAGCCCCAGCATTTT	CASRALGDRGLIQPQHF